This TCR beta chain derives from a study of blood T cells in healthy people across ages. The CDR3 has 12 amino acids. Trimming took off 7 bases at V and 4 bases at J, with 10 bases between the two ends. Germline CDR1 and CDR2: MNHEY and SVGEGT. Together with a sample-barcoded 5' primer, a J-beta primer mix was included in a second PCR lasting about 6 to 11 cycles. Each CDR3 protein is one row after TCRdb ran MiXCR on the 5' RACE reads. Of more than 750,000 distinct CDR3 sequences detected, just under 30% appear once; the ten largest clones hold approximately 10%. These same data were also listed under a study on T cells of mothers and their children. That work states: Study donors consisted of three healthy Caucasian mothers and their six children.

What was sequenced was blood. V is TRBV6-2 or TRBV6-3 and J is TRBJ2-5; no firm D call. This receptor was identified in a woman aged 35 to 49 in good health. This CDR3 reads CASKRPGETQYF. In DNA, the CDR3 is TGTGCCAGCAAGAGGCCGGGAGAGACCCAGTACTTC.